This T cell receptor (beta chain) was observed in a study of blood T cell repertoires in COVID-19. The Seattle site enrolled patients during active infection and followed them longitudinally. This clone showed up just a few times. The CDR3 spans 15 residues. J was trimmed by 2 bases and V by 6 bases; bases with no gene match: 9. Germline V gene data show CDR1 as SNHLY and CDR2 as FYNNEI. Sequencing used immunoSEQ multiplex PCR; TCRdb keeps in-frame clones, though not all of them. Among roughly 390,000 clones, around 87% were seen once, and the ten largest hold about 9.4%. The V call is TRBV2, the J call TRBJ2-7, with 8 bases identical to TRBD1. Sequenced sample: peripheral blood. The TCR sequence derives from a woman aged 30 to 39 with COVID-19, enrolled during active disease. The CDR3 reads CASRPAGGPPYEQYF. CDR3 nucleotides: TGTGCCAGCAGACCCGCAGGGGGCCCCCCCTACGAGCAGTACTTC.